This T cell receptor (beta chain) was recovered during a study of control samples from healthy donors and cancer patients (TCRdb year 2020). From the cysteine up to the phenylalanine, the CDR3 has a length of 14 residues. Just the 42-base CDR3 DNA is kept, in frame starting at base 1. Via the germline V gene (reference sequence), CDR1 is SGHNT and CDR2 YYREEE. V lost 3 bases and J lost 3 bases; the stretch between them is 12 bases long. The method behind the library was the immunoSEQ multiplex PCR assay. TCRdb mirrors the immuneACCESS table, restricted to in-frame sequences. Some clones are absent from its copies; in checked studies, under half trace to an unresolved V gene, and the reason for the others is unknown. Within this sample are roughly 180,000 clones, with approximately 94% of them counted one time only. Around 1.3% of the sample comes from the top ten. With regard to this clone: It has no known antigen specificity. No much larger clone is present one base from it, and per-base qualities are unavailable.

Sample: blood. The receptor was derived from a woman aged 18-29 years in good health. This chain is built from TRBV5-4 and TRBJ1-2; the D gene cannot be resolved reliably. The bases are TGTGCCAGCAGCTACCCCGACGGAGACTATGGCTACACCTTC. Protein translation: CASSYPDGDYGYTF. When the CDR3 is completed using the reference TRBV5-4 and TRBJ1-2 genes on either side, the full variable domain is ETGVTQSPTHLIKTRGQQVTLRCSSQSGHNTVSWYQQALGQGPQFIFQYYREEENGRGNFPPRFSGLQFPNYSSELNVNALELDDSALYLCASSYPDGDYGYTFGSGTRLTVV.